This T cell receptor (beta chain) was captured in a study of cytomegalovirus exposure and HLA in healthy donors. The primer mix had 60 Vbeta and 13 Jbeta primers. Generated by immunoSEQ multiplex PCR, the TCRdb table keeps only in-frame clones and is missing some. The table lists tens of thousands of clones, approximately 78% of them singletons. Study observations and caveats: Most subjects had HLA-A and HLA-B alleles reportedly predicted accurately by TCR beta sequences.

Worth noting for this clone: The antigen remains undetermined.

This CDR3 has 16 amino acids. V gave up 2 bases and J gave up 5 bases; unmatched junction bases: 9. The V gene's germline CDR1 is SGDLS and CDR2 YYNGEE. The sequencing input was PBMCs. This chain uses TRBV9 with TRBJ2-3; TRBD2 agrees at 9 bases. This receptor was identified in a woman in her 30s in good health and CMV-seronegative. In DNA, the CDR3 is TGTGCCAGCAGCGTGACCGGTAGCGGGGGTATAGATACGCAGTATTTT. This sequence encodes CASSVTGSGGIDTQYF.